These T cell receptor beta chains were read from a single sample in a study of CD8 T cells in ankylosing spondylitis. Each CDR3 protein is one row after TCRdb ran MiXCR on the 5' RACE reads. Of about 240,000 distinct CDR3 sequences in the sample, approximately 8% were seen once. The source material was blood, either unsorted or a sorted T cell fraction (not recorded which). The receptors were sampled from a female donor with ankylosing spondylitis or in good health (not recorded which). CDR3s include the opening cysteine and the closing phenylalanine or tryptophan. D genes are given only for firm matches. Clone size appears in some rows only: once, few, many, or a class for an expanded clone.

j_call clone_size v_call d_call cdr3_aa cdr3_nt
TRBJ2-7 many TRBV7-2 . CASTVGGYEQYF TGTGCCAGCACCGTAGGCGGCTACGAGCAGTACTTC
TRBJ2-3 few TRBV7-9 . CASTPGIGTDTQYF TGTGCCAGCACCCCCGGGATCGGGACAGATACGCAGTATTTT
TRBJ1-5 many TRBV12-3/TRBV12-4 . CASSHQLNQPQHF TGTGCCAGCAGTCACCAGCTCAATCAGCCCCAGCATTTT
TRBJ2-7 few TRBV19 . CASSHGRGGEQYF TGTGCCAGTAGTCACGGAAGGGGAGGCGAGCAGTACTTC
TRBJ1-1 many TRBV7-9 . CASSYDSGDTEAFF TGTGCCAGCAGCTACGACTCTGGGGACACTGAAGCTTTCTTT
TRBJ1-3 . TRBV12-3/TRBV12-4 . CASSLSILGENTIYF TGTGCCAGCAGTTTAAGTATTCTTGGGGAAAACACCATATATTTT
TRBJ2-7 many TRBV12-3/TRBV12-4 . CASSPPGIGYEQYF TGTGCCAGCAGCCCCCCTGGGATAGGTTACGAGCAGTACTTC
TRBJ1-3 many TRBV7-2 . CASSLEGGLYGNTIYF TGTGCCAGCAGCTTAGAAGGGGGTCTGTATGGAAACACCATATATTTT
TRBJ1-1 . TRBV7-9 . CASSLSGAAVTEAFF TGTGCCAGCAGCTTATCCGGGGCGGCGGTTACTGAAGCTTTCTTT
TRBJ2-7 many TRBV7-8 TRBD2 CASSLAQSSGRSEQYF TGTGCCAGCAGCTTAGCGCAATCTAGCGGAAGGAGCGAGCAGTACTTC
TRBJ2-2 many TRBV11-2 . CASSSRLGLGELFF TGTGCCAGCAGCTCAAGACTAGGACTCGGGGAGCTGTTTTTT
TRBJ1-4 many TRBV12-3/TRBV12-4 . CASSLDPGVEKLFF TGTGCCAGCAGTTTGGATCCGGGGGTAGAAAAACTGTTTTTT
TRBJ1-1 few TRBV30 TRBD1 CAWSGTGGAFF TGTGCCTGGAGTGGAACAGGGGGAGCTTTCTTT
TRBJ2-5 many TRBV20-1 TRBD2 CSARGLAGANQETQYF TGCAGTGCTAGAGGACTAGCGGGAGCTAACCAAGAGACCCAGTACTTC
TRBJ1-2 many TRBV12-3/TRBV12-4 . CASSLGASYGYTF TGTGCCAGCAGCCTAGGGGCATCCTATGGCTACACCTTC
TRBJ2-1 many TRBV5-6 . CASSLNVPVTDNEQFF TGTGCCAGCAGCCTGAACGTCCCCGTTACCGACAATGAGCAGTTCTTC
TRBJ2-1 few TRBV7-9 TRBD2 CASRYSGRAADEQFF TGTGCCAGCAGATATAGCGGGAGGGCCGCGGATGAGCAGTTCTTC
TRBJ2-1 many TRBV12-3/TRBV12-4 . CASSSPLGESYNEQFF TGTGCCAGCAGTTCCCCGTTAGGGGAATCCTACAATGAGCAGTTCTTC
TRBJ2-1 few TRBV5-4 . CASSPQPSRVNEQFF TGTGCCAGCAGCCCACAACCCTCTCGCGTCAATGAGCAGTTCTTC
TRBJ2-7 many TRBV28 . CASSPPHRATSTDEQYF TGTGCCAGCAGTCCCCCCCACAGGGCAACTTCGACCGACGAGCAGTACTTC
TRBJ1-1 many TRBV20-1 . CSAREGSRGTEAFF TGCAGTGCTAGAGAAGGATCCAGGGGCACTGAAGCTTTCTTT
TRBJ2-3 many TRBV11-1 TRBD2 CASSLASGRAGSTDTQYF TGTGCCAGCAGCTTAGCTAGCGGGAGGGCCGGATCGACAGATACGCAGTATTTT
TRBJ2-7 many TRBV28 TRBD1 CASSSTGVTYEQYF TGTGCCAGCAGTTCGACAGGGGTCACCTACGAGCAGTACTTC
TRBJ2-7 many TRBV7-8 TRBD2 CASSLGLAATYEQYF TGTGCCAGCAGCTTAGGACTAGCGGCGACCTACGAGCAGTACTTC
TRBJ2-7 many TRBV20-1 TRBD2 CSARLTSRYYEQYF TGCAGTGCTAGACTGACTAGCAGATATTACGAGCAGTACTTC
TRBJ2-1 many TRBV28 . CASRLGVSYNEQFF TGTGCCAGCAGACTAGGAGTCTCCTACAATGAGCAGTTCTTC
TRBJ2-1 many TRBV5-6 . CASSLGAVPWYNEQFF TGTGCCAGCAGCTTGGGGGCGGTTCCATGGTACAATGAGCAGTTCTTC
TRBJ2-5 many TRBV20-1 TRBD2 CSAPALAGGVGMETQYF TGCAGTGCTCCAGCTCTAGCGGGAGGTGTTGGTATGGAGACCCAGTACTTC
TRBJ2-3 many TRBV12-3/TRBV12-4 TRBD2 CASSLGTSGDTQYF TGTGCCAGCAGTTTAGGAACTAGCGGGGATACGCAGTATTTT
TRBJ1-3 many TRBV15 . CATSRGALNTIYF TGTGCCACCAGCAGAGGTGCCCTAAACACCATATATTTT
TRBJ2-1 many TRBV28 TRBD2 CASSTSSGSSYNEQFF TGTGCCAGCAGTACCTCTAGCGGGAGCTCCTACAATGAGCAGTTCTTC
TRBJ2-1 many TRBV5-1 TRBD2 CASSPGGTSGRSSYNEQFF TGCGCCAGCAGCCCAGGGGGGACTAGCGGCCGAAGCTCCTACAATGAGCAGTTCTTC
TRBJ1-3 many TRBV4-3 . CASSQDGTLLGNTIYF TGCGCCAGCAGCCAAGATGGGACCCTTTTAGGGAACACCATATATTTT
TRBJ2-1 many TRBV2 . CASAVKGTRGNEQFF TGTGCCAGCGCGGTAAAGGGGACTCGGGGCAATGAGCAGTTCTTC
TRBJ2-1 many TRBV5-4 TRBD2 CASSLGVLAKRFDEQFF TGTGCCAGCAGCTTGGGGGTACTAGCGAAGAGATTCGATGAGCAGTTCTTC
TRBJ2-3 many TRBV5-1 . CASSLNGLGRPTDTQYF TGCGCCAGCAGCTTGAACGGTTTGGGGCGTCCCACAGATACGCAGTATTTT
TRBJ2-7 many TRBV5-1 . CASSLMGQKGYEQYF TGCGCCAGCAGCCTCATGGGGCAAAAGGGATACGAGCAGTACTTC
TRBJ2-5 many TRBV7-2 . CASSFRGSAQYF TGTGCCAGCAGCTTCAGAGGGAGTGCCCAGTACTTC
TRBJ2-5 many TRBV7-6 . CASSLGAWETQYF TGTGCCAGCAGCTTAGGAGCCTGGGAGACCCAGTACTTC
TRBJ2-1 many TRBV28 . CASSSLRNNEQFF TGTGCCAGCAGTTCCCTTCGAAACAATGAGCAGTTCTTC
TRBJ2-1 few TRBV11-3 . CASSLVPHEQFF TGTGCCAGCAGCTTAGTCCCCCATGAGCAGTTCTTC
TRBJ2-3 many TRBV29-1 . CSVDGRGATDTQYF TGCAGCGTTGACGGCCGAGGGGCCACAGATACGCAGTATTTT
TRBJ1-2 many TRBV6-5 TRBD1 CASSFRGGTYGYTF TGTGCCAGCAGTTTCCGAGGGGGCACCTATGGCTACACCTTC
TRBJ2-1 . TRBV7-3 TRBD1 CASSSTGFGEQFF TGTGCCAGCAGCTCGACAGGGTTTGGTGAGCAGTTCTTC
TRBJ1-4 few TRBV20-1 . CSAADTTTNEKLFF TGCAGTGCTGCAGACACAACAACTAATGAAAAACTGTTTTTT
TRBJ2-2 many TRBV24-1 TRBD1 CATSGRRQGADTGELFF TGTGCCACCAGTGGACGACGTCAGGGGGCGGACACCGGGGAGCTGTTTTTT
TRBJ2-1 . TRBV7-2 . CASSLWSGSSYNEQFF TGTGCCAGCAGCTTATGGTCAGGGAGCTCCTACAATGAGCAGTTCTTC
TRBJ1-1 many TRBV20-1 . CSASHVEAFF TGCAGTGCTAGTCATGTAGAAGCTTTCTTT